The entry below describes one T cell receptor (beta chain). The data were taken from a study of technical replicates of blood from a few donors. Here immunoSEQ multiplex PCR was the method, and the copy in TCRdb shows in-frame clones only, minus some. The table has around 62,000 clones, 95% to 98% seen once. Looked up from germline, CDR1 is SGHDN and CDR2 is FVKESK. The V and J ends lost 0 bases and 2 bases, in that order; junction bases with no gene match: 10. The CDR3 totals 17 residues. This TCR was recovered from a human donor in good health. The V and J genes are TRBV14 and TRBJ2-7, with 7 bases lining up with TRBD2. Sequences were obtained from T cells isolated from PBMCs. Written as DNA, the CDR3 is TGTGCCAGCAGCCAAGATTTAGGGCGGGGGTTAGCCTACGAGCAGTACTTC. Protein: CASSQDLGRGLAYEQYF.